This entry features one TCR beta chain sequence. As yet, its antigen is unknown. These data are taken from a study of Graves' ophthalmopathy and Graves' hyperthyroidism. The study, taken as a whole, reports: With roughly 88% sensitivity and roughly 77% specificity, a 13-signature model separated ophthalmopathy from stable hyperthyroidism.

Other autoimmune diseases, uncontrolled infections, pregnancy or lactation ruled patients out of participation. Diagnosis relied on clinical symptoms, serum thyroxine, TRAb, thyroid ultrasound and orbital computed tomography. The CDR3 extends over 15 amino acids. Germline assignment: CDR1 LNHNV and CDR2 YYDKDF (reference sequence). Trimming shortened V by 0 bases and J by 8 bases, and 13 bases separated the two germline ends. The TCR beta CDR3 regions underwent amplification from RNA transcripts. Second-round multiplex PCR came after a first-round RT-PCR that employed HTBI primers. TCRdb fed the multiplex PCR reads into MiXCR, producing one record per CDR3 protein. The sample yields hundreds of thousands of distinct CDR3 sequences, around 50% seen once.

Sequences were obtained from peripheral blood. This clonotype was sampled from an adult man with Graves' ophthalmopathy. The chain links TRBV15 to TRBJ1-4; no reliable D call. DNA of the CDR3: TGTGCCACCAGCAGAGATGGAAGGGAAGGCGAAAAACTGTTTTTT. Its translation: CATSRDGREGEKLFF. The whole variable domain, filled in from reference TRBV15 and TRBJ1-4, reads DAMVIQNPRYQVTQFGKPVTLSCSQTLNHNVMYWYQQKSSQAPKLLFHYYDKDFNNEADTPDNFQSRRPNTSFCFLDIRSPGLGDTAMYLCATSRDGREGEKLFFGSGTQLSVL.